This record covers a single T cell receptor (beta chain). The length of the CDR3 is 14 residues. Germline V gives CDR1 SNHLY, CDR2 FYNNEI. Trimming took 6 bases from V and 2 from J, leaving 14 bases between them. Each cell subset's genomic DNA was divided evenly among several immunoSEQ plates. The method was immunoSEQ multiplex PCR; TCRdb's version includes in-frame clones alone and lacks a portion of them. The sample contains about 1 million clones, about 75% of which appear only once. These data originate in a study of shared clonotypes between healthy human individuals. This TCR was sampled from a man between 18 and 35 years old in good health. This sequence joins TRBV2 and TRBJ2-7; tentative D call: TRBD2 (6 bases). Sequencing was done on a sample of memory CD4+ T cells sorted from blood. Stated subset: CD45RA-negative fraction. The CDR3 spells CASSGGAQPYEQYF. The CDR3 region has the DNA TGTGCCAGCAGCGGAGGGGCTCAACCCTACGAGCAGTACTTC.